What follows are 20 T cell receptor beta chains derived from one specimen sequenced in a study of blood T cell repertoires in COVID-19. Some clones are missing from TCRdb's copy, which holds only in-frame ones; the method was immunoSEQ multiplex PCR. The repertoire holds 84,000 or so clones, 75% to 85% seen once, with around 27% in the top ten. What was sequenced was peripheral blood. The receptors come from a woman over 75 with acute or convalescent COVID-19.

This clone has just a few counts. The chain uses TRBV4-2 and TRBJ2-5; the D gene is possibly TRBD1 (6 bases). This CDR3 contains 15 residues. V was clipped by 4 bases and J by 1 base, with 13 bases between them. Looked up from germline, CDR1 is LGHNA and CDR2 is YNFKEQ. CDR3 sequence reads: CASSRPGQTQETQYF. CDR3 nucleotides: TGTGCCAGCAGCCGCCCGGGACAAACCCAAGAGACCCAGTACTTC.

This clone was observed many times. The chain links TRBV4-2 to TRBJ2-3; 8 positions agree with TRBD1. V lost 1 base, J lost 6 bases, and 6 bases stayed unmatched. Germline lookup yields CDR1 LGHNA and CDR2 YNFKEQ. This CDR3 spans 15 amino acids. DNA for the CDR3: TGTGCCAGCAGCCAAGGGGCAGGGGGCGCCGATACGCAGTATTTT. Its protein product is CASSQGAGGADTQYF.

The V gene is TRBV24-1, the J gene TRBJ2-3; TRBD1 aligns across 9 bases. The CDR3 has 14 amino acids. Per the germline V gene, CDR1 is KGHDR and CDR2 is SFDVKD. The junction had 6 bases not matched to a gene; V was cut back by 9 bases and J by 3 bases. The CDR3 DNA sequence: TGTGCCACCTCTGACAGGGGGAGAACAGATACGCAGTATTTT. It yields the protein CATSDRGRTDTQYF.

The CDR3 sequence: CASRPTGTDGYTF. For the CDR3, the DNA is TGTGCCAGCAGACCCACAGGGACGGATGGCTACACCTTC. This chain connects TRBV28 to TRBJ1-2; D might be TRBD1 (6 bases). V was trimmed by 6 bases and J by 6 bases, leaving 14 bases between them. Per the germline V gene, CDR1 is MDHEN and CDR2 is SYDVKM. The CDR3 sequence is 13 residues long.

CDR3 bases: TGTGCCAGCAGTCCACCCCCGGTTAGGCGGAGTGGTGAAAAACTGTTTTTT. Translating gives CASSPPPVRRSGEKLFF. This sequence joins TRBV28 and TRBJ1-4; D gene unclear. The CDR3 is 17 residues long. Trimming took 5 bases from V and 7 from J, leaving 23 bases between them. Germline CDR1 reads MDHEN; CDR2 reads SYDVKM.

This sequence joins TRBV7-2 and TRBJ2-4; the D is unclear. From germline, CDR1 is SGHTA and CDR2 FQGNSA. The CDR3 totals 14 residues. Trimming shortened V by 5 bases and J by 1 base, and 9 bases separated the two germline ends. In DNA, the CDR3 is TGTGCCAGCAGCCCGGCTAGGGCCAAAAACATTCAGTACTTC. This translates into CASSPARAKNIQYF. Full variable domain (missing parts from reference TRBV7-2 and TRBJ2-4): GAGVSQSPSNKVTEKGKDVELRCDPISGHTALYWYRQSLGQGLEFLIYFQGNSAPDKSGLPSDRFSAERTGGSVSTLTIQRTQQEDSAVYLCASSPARAKNIQYFGAGTRLSVL.

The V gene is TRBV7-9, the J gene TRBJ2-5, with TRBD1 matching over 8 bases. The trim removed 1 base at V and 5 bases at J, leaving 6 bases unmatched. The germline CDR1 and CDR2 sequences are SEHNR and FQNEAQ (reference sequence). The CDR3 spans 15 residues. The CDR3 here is CASSLDPGGLETQYF. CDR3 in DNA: TGTGCCAGCAGCTTAGATCCAGGGGGCTTGGAGACCCAGTACTTC. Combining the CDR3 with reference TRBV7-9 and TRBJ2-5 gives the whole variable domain DTGVSQNPRHKITKRGQNVTFRCDPISEHNRLYWYRQTLGQGPEFLTYFQNEAQLEKSRLLSDRFSAERPKGSFSTLEIQRTEQGDSAMYLCASSLDPGGLETQYFGPGTRLLVL.

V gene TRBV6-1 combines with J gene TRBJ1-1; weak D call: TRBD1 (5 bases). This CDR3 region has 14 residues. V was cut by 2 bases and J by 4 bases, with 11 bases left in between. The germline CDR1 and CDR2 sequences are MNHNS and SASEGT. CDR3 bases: TGTGCCAGCAGTGAACGTCTAGGGGCCACTGAAGCTTTCTTT. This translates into CASSERLGATEAFF.

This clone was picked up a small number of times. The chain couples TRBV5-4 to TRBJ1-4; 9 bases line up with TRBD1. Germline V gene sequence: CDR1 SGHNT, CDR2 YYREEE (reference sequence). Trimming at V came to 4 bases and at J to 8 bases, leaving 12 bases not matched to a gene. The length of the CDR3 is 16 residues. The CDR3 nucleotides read TGTGCCAGCAGCCTTAATGGTGGGACAGGGCGGGAAAAACTGTTTTTT. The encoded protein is CASSLNGGTGREKLFF.

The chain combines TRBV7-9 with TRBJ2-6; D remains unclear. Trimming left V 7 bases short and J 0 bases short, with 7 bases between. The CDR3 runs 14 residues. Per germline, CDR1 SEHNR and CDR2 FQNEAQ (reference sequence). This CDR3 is CASNLVSGANVLTF. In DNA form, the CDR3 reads TGTGCCAGCAATCTAGTCTCTGGGGCCAACGTCCTGACTTTC.

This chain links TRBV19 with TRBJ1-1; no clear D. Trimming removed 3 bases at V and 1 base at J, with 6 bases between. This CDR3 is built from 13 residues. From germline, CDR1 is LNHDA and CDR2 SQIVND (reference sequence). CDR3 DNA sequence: TGTGCCAGTAGTATGGGCCGGAACACTGAAGCTTTCTTT. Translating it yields CASSMGRNTEAFF.

For the CDR3, the DNA is TGTGCCAGCAGCCCTAGACTAGCGGGAGAGGGCGAGCAGTACTTC. It codes for CASSPRLAGEGEQYF. The chain has TRBV7-6 and TRBJ2-7; 12 nucleotides agree with TRBD2. This CDR3 is built from 15 residues. The J segment lost 6 bases and the V segment lost 5 bases, leaving 8 bases of the junction unmatched. The germline CDR1 and CDR2 sequences are SGHVS and FNYEAQ.

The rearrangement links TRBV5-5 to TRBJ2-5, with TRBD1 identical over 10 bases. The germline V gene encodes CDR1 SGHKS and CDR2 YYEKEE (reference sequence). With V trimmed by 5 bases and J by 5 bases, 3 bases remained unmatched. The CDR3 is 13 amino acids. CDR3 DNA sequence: TGTGCCAGCAGGACAGGGGGCTTGGAGACCCAGTACTTC. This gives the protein CASRTGGLETQYF.

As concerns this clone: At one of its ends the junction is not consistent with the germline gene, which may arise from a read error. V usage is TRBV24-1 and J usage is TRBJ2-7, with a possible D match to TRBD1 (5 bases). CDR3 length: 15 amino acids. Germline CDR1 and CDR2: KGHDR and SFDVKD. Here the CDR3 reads CATSDPRQTSDEQYF. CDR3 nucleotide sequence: TGTGCCACCAGTGACCCCAGACAGACCTCCGACGAGCAGTACTTC.

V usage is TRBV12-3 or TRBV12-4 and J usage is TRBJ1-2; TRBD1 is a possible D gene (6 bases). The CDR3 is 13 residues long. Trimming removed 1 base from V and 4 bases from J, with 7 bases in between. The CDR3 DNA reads TGTGCCAGCAGTTTAGGAGGGGGCTATGGCTACACCTTC. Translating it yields CASSLGGGYGYTF.

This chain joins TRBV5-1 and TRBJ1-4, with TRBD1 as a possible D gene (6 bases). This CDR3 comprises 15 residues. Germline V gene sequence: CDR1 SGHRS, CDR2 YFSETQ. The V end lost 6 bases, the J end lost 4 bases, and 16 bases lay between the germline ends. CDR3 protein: CASKVGQSFNEKLFF. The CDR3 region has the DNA TGCGCCAGCAAAGTTGGACAGTCTTTTAATGAAAAACTGTTTTTT. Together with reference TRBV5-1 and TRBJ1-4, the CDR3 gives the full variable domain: KAGVTQTPRYLIKTRGQQVTLSCSPISGHRSVSWYQQTPGQGLQFLFEYFSETQRNKGNFPGRFSGRQFSNSRSEMNVSTLELGDSALYLCASKVGQSFNEKLFFGSGTQLSVL.

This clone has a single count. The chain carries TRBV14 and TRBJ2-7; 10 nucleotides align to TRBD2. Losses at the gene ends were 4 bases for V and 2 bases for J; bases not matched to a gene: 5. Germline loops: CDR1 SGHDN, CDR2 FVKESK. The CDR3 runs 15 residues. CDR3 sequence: CASSLGTSVPYEQYF. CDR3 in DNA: TGTGCCAGCAGCCTCGGGACTAGCGTTCCCTACGAGCAGTACTTC.

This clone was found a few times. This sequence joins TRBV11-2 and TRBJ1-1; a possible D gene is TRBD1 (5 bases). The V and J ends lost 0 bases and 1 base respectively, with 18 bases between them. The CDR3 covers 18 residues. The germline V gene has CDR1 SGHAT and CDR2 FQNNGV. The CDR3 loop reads CASSLDRRMAGKNTEAFF. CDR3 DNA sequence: TGTGCCAGCAGCTTAGATCGGCGGATGGCAGGGAAGAACACTGAAGCTTTCTTT.

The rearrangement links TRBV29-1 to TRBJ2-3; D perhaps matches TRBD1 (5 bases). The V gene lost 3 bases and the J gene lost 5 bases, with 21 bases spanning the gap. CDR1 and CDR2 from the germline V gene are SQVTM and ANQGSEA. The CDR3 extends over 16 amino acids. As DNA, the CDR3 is TGCAGCGTTGAGGGTCTAGTAGGGGCCTCTGGAGATACGCAGTATTTT. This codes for CSVEGLVGASGDTQYF.

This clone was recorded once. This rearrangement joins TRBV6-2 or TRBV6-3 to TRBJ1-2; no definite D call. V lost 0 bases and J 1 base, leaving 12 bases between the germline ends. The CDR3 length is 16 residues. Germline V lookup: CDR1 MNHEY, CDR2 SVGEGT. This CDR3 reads CASSYSLPSSNYGYTF. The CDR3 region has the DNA TGTGCCAGCAGTTACTCCTTGCCGTCCAGTAACTATGGCTACACCTTC.